These 31 T cell receptor beta chains were sequenced from one sample in a study of CD8+ T cells in alopecia areata (dated by TCRdb to between 2017 and 2018). To prepare the library, the immunoSEQ multiplex PCR assay was applied. RNA was extracted from all samples and reverse transcribed into cDNA as template for TCR sequencing. Not all clones reach the TCRdb copy of this immuneACCESS table, which keeps in-frame sequences only. Checked studies attribute under half of the gap to unresolved V genes and leave the rest unexplained. Within this sample are about 210,000 clones, with less than 45% of them counted one time only. The top ten constitute 0.4% to 0.55% of the sample. This sample's treatment or condition label indicates: oral pan-JAK inhibitor, 5-10 mg twice daily. The material was CD4+ T cells sorted from blood, obtained between weeks 30 and 35, from a patient treated with tofacitinib. Receptors originate from a human donor with alopecia areata.

The V call is TRBV5-1, the J call TRBJ2-3, with 9 nucleotides matching TRBD2. V lost 2 bases to trimming and J lost 4 bases; unmatched junction nucleotides: 2. This CDR3 is built from 14 residues. From germline, CDR1 is SGHRS and CDR2 YFSETQ. The CDR3 is CASSFSGSSDTQYF. As DNA, the CDR3 is TGCGCCAGCAGCTTTAGCGGGAGTTCAGATACGCAGTATTTT.

The chain has TRBV15 and TRBJ2-2; D might be TRBD2 (7 bases). There are 15 residues in the CDR3. Trimming took 5 bases from V and 5 from J, leaving 15 bases between them. The germline CDR1 and CDR2 sequences are LNHNV and YYDKDF (reference sequence). CDR3 DNA sequence: TGTGCCACCAGCGCGGGGGCAAGGAGAACCGGGGAGCTGTTTTTT. Residues: CATSAGARRTGELFF.

Note on this clone: An end of the junction does not agree with germline; a read error may underlie this. The chain has TRBV5-1 and TRBJ2-7; 7 bases fit TRBD1. In germline, CDR1 is SGHRS, CDR2 YFSETQ. The CDR3 runs 16 residues. The DNA of the CDR3 is TGCGCCGGCAGCGCAAGTCCCGGGACAGCGTCCTACGAGCAGTACTTC. This translates into CAGSASPGTASYEQYF.

The V gene is TRBV30, the J gene TRBJ1-2; D not resolved. Between the trimmed V and J ends, which lost 2 bases and 7 bases, there was a span of 8 bases. Per the germline V gene, CDR1 is GTSNPN and CDR2 is SVGIG (reference sequence). The CDR3 loop spans 11 amino acids. The CDR3 DNA follows: TGTGCCTGGAGTATGTGGGTTGGCTACACCTTC. This gives the protein CAWSMWVGYTF. The full variable domain, in which reference TRBV30 and TRBJ1-2 provide the parts outside the CDR3, is SQTIHQWPATLVQPVGSPLSLECTVEGTSNPNLYWYRQAAGRGLQLLFYSVGIGQISSEVPQNLSASRPQDRQFILSSKKLLLSDSGFYLCAWSMWVGYTFGSGTRLTVV.

The J gene is TRBJ1-1, the V gene TRBV2, with TRBD1 matching over 8 bases. The CDR3 totals 14 residues. CDR1 is SNHLY and CDR2 is FYNNEI in the germline V gene. V was pared by 8 bases and J by 2 bases, with 7 bases of the junction left unmatched. This CDR3 reads CASGKQGENTEAFF. The CDR3 bases are TGTGCCAGCGGGAAACAGGGGGAAAACACTGAAGCTTTCTTT.

The CDR3 here is CASSQVAGQQFF. The CDR3 DNA is TGCGCCAGCAGCCAAGTCGCGGGGCAGCAGTTCTTC. This chain joins TRBV4-1 and TRBJ2-1; tentative D call: TRBD2 (6 bases). CDR3 length equals 12 residues. CDR1 and CDR2 (germline): MGHRA, YSYEKL. V shed 1 base and J shed 11 bases, with 9 bases lying between them.

The J gene is TRBJ2-1, the V gene TRBV30; 16 nucleotides match TRBD2. The germline V gene has CDR1 GTSNPN and CDR2 SVGIG (reference sequence). Losses at the gene ends were 1 base for V and 9 bases for J; bases not matched to a gene: 3. CDR3 length equals 15 residues. In nucleotides, the CDR3 is TGTGCCTGGAGTGCAGGGACTAGCGGGAGGGGTGAGCAGTTCTTC. It is translated as CAWSAGTSGRGEQFF.

Ten or more counts support this clone. This specimen includes other DNA sequences encoding the same CDR3. J is TRBJ2-1 and V is TRBV5-1; D is possibly TRBD2 (5 bases). The length of the CDR3 is 14 residues. V gave up 0 bases and J gave up 6 bases, with 10 bases separating them. Per the germline V gene, CDR1 is SGHRS and CDR2 is YFSETQ. The CDR3 bases are TGCGCCAGCAGCTTGGTCGCTGGAGGCAATGAGCAGTTCTTC. Translation gives CASSLVAGGNEQFF.

The rearrangement uses TRBV7-9 and TRBJ1-5, with no clear D. Trimming removed 6 bases from V and 0 bases from J, with 12 bases in between. The V gene's germline CDR1 is SEHNR and CDR2 FQNEAQ (reference sequence). This CDR3 spans 15 amino acids. The CDR3 sequence: CASSPGDGSNQPQHF. The CDR3 coding sequence is TGTGCCAGCAGTCCCGGCGACGGTAGCAATCAGCCCCAGCATTTT.

The sample holds a few counts of this clone. The genes are TRBV28 and TRBJ2-1; D not resolved. This CDR3 contains 14 residues. With 4 bases removed from V and 8 bases from J, the gap between germline ends came to 15 bases. From germline, CDR1 is MDHEN and CDR2 SYDVKM. The CDR3 sequence is CASSSGDPRDEQFF. The CDR3 DNA reads as TGTGCCAGCAGTTCCGGAGACCCTAGGGATGAGCAGTTCTTC.

The rearrangement joins TRBV9 to TRBJ1-6; 8 bases line up with TRBD1. This CDR3 has 14 amino acids. Trimming took 3 bases from V and 7 from J; bases not matched to a gene: 3. Germline V gene data show CDR1 as SGDLS and CDR2 as YYNGEE. The CDR3 loop is CASSETGVNSPLHF. DNA of the CDR3: TGTGCCAGCAGCGAGACAGGGGTCAATTCACCCCTCCACTTT.

The gene calls are TRBV29-1 and TRBJ1-1, with TRBD1 matching over 8 bases. The ends lost 4 bases at V and 4 bases at J; junction bases unmatched: 5. Looked up from germline, CDR1 is SQVTM and CDR2 is ANQGSEA. CDR3 size: 13 residues. The DNA for the CDR3 is TGCAGCGTTGGACAGGGGCCACCCACTGAAGCTTTCTTT. It codes for CSVGQGPPTEAFF.

The rearrangement joins TRBV18 to TRBJ2-7; 9 nucleotides line up with TRBD2. The J segment lost 3 bases and the V segment lost 0 bases, leaving 3 bases of the junction unmatched. CDR1 is KGHSH, CDR2 LQKENI, per germline. The CDR3 extends over 15 amino acids. The CDR3 bases are TGTGCCAGCTCACCACCGGCTAGCGGGATCTACGAGCAGTACTTC. Translating it yields CASSPPASGIYEQYF. The full variable domain, in which reference TRBV18 and TRBJ2-7 provide the parts outside the CDR3, is NAGVMQNPRHLVRRRGQEARLRCSPMKGHSHVYWYRQLPEEGLKFMVYLQKENIIDESGMPKERFSAEFPKEGPSILRIQQVVRGDSAAYFCASSPPASGIYEQYFGPGTRLTVT.

This clone was seen a handful of times. This chain links TRBV5-1 with TRBJ2-7; the match to TRBD1 covers 10 bases. J was trimmed by 5 bases and V by 3 bases; bases with no gene match: 8. Germline CDR1 is SGHRS and CDR2 is YFSETQ. This CDR3 contains 15 residues. CDR3 protein: CASSYPRDRGHEQYF. CDR3 sequence (DNA): TGCGCCAGCAGCTACCCCCGGGACAGGGGCCACGAGCAGTACTTC. The whole variable domain, remainder taken from reference TRBV5-1 and TRBJ2-7, is KAGVTQTPRYLIKTRGQQVTLSCSPISGHRSVSWYQQTPGQGLQFLFEYFSETQRNKGNFPGRFSGRQFSNSRSEMNVSTLELGDSALYLCASSYPRDRGHEQYFGPGTRLTVT.

The chain uses TRBV30 and TRBJ1-1; D remains unclear. V shed 0 bases and J shed 10 bases, with 12 bases lying between them. There are 12 residues in the CDR3. Germline V gene data show CDR1 as GTSNPN and CDR2 as SVGIG (reference sequence). The CDR3 here is CAWSVRGGPAFF. The CDR3 bases are TGTGCCTGGAGTGTACGAGGAGGCCCAGCTTTCTTT.

The sample holds a few counts of this clone. The gene calls are TRBV6-6 and TRBJ2-5; TRBD1 matches 9 bases. V trimming: 4 bases; J trimming: 1 base; junction bases outside the gene matches: 7. Germline lookup yields CDR1 MNHNY and CDR2 SVGAGI (reference sequence). This CDR3 is 16 amino acids long. CDR3 sequence: CASSSYTGQGQETQYF. Here the CDR3 DNA reads TGTGCCAGCAGTTCCTACACGGGACAGGGCCAAGAGACCCAGTACTTC.

The CDR3 DNA is TGTGCCAGCAGCGTAGCTGGGGCTAGCGGGATTGAGCAGTTCTTC. Translation gives CASSVAGASGIEQFF. The J gene is TRBJ2-1, the V gene TRBV9; 9 nucleotides align to TRBD2. CDR1 and CDR2 (germline): SGDLS, YYNGEE. The ends lost 0 bases at V and 9 bases at J; junction bases unmatched: 7. This CDR3 has 15 amino acids. Supplemented by reference TRBV9 and TRBJ2-1, the full variable domain reads DSGVTQTPKHLITATGQRVTLRCSPRSGDLSVYWYQQSLDQGLQFLIQYYNGEERAKGNILERFSAQQFPDLHSELNLSSLELGDSALYFCASSVAGASGIEQFFGPGTRLTVL.

The chain links TRBV4-2 to TRBJ1-2, with TRBD1 matching over 7 bases. Germline assignment: CDR1 LGHNA and CDR2 YNFKEQ. V lost 4 bases and J lost 4; bases outside the gene matches: 21. CDR3 length equals 19 residues. The CDR3 is CASSPPTGDRAPTSYGYTF. As DNA, the CDR3 is TGTGCCAGCAGCCCCCCTACAGGTGACAGGGCGCCGACCTCCTATGGCTACACCTTC.

This clone appeared a few times. This chain connects TRBV7-9 to TRBJ1-1; TRBD1 is a possible D gene (6 bases). CDR3 length: 13 residues. CDR1 is SEHNR and CDR2 is FQNEAQ in the germline V gene (reference sequence). V shed 6 bases and J shed 4 bases, with 12 bases lying between them. The CDR3 protein is CASRTQGSTEAFF. CDR3 sequence (DNA): TGTGCCAGCAGAACACAGGGTAGCACTGAAGCTTTCTTT.

This sequence joins TRBV2 and TRBJ2-3, with 11 bases that match TRBD1. The V segment lost 5 bases and the J segment 9 bases; nucleotides outside the gene matches: 10. This CDR3 is 15 amino acids long. Germline lookup yields CDR1 SNHLY and CDR2 FYNNEI. CDR3 DNA: TGTGCCAGCAGTCCAAATCCGGGACAGGGGGAAACGCAGTATTTT. It is translated as CASSPNPGQGETQYF.

This clone was found a few times. This sequence joins TRBV2 and TRBJ2-7, with D unresolved. The CDR3 spans 13 residues. Germline V gene lookup returns CDR1 SNHLY and CDR2 FYNNEI. The germline V and J ends were trimmed by 6 bases and 0 bases, with 9 bases remaining between them. The CDR3 nucleotides are TGTGCCAGCAGATCTTTCGGCTCCTACGAGCAGTACTTC. This translates into CASRSFGSYEQYF. Complete variable domain (other parts from reference TRBV2 and TRBJ2-7): EPEVTQTPSHQVTQMGQEVILRCVPISNHLYFYWYRQILGQKVEFLVSFYNNEISEKSEIFDDQFSVERPDGSNFTLKIRSTKLEDSAMYFCASRSFGSYEQYFGPGTRLTVT.

Here the CDR3 reads CAWSLQGARTEAFF. CDR3 nucleotides: TGTGCCTGGAGCCTACAGGGGGCAAGGACTGAAGCTTTCTTT. J is TRBJ1-1 and V is TRBV30; 9 positions match TRBD1. Trimming cost V 3 bases and J 5 bases; bases outside gene matches: 7. The CDR3 is 14 amino acids. Germline V gene data show CDR1 as GTSNPN and CDR2 as SVGIG (reference sequence).

V is TRBV29-1 and J is TRBJ1-5; D perhaps matches TRBD1 (6 bases). Germline CDR1 and CDR2: SQVTM and ANQGSEA. This CDR3 is built from 13 residues. V gave up 4 bases and J gave up 3 bases, with 10 bases separating them. CDR3 protein: CSVAQGPNQPQHF. The CDR3 nucleotides are TGCAGCGTTGCCCAGGGGCCCAATCAGCCCCAGCATTTT.

To note about this clone: The same CDR3 is also encoded by other DNA sequences in this sample. The genes are TRBV7-9 and TRBJ1-4, with D perhaps TRBD1 (5 bases). Germline CDR1 is SEHNR and CDR2 is FQNEAQ (reference sequence). Deletions cut 5 bases from V and 8 bases from J, with 9 bases between. This CDR3 is 12 amino acids long. The CDR3 sequence: CASSPGGEKLFF. For the CDR3, the DNA is TGTGCCAGCAGCCCTGGGGGAGAAAAACTGTTTTTT.

This clone was detected only a few times. The chain couples TRBV6-5 to TRBJ2-7; 7 nucleotides align to TRBD1. This CDR3 has 12 amino acids. In germline, CDR1 is MNHEY, CDR2 SVGAGI. Trimming at V came to 6 bases and at J to 7 bases, leaving 6 bases not matched to a gene. The CDR3 here is CASSSVDREQYF. CDR3 coding DNA: TGTGCCAGCAGCTCGGTGGACAGGGAGCAGTACTTC.

CDR3 sequence reads: CASSPEGIYEQYF. CDR3 nucleotide sequence: TGTGCCAGCAGTCCAGAGGGGATCTACGAGCAGTACTTC. V gene TRBV27 combines with J gene TRBJ2-7; D may match TRBD1 or TRBD2 (5 bases each). Germline-derived CDR1 and CDR2 are MNHEY and SMNVEV (reference sequence). CDR3 length: 13 residues. V lost 5 bases and J 3 bases, leaving 11 bases between the germline ends.

This clone came up a few times. The J gene is TRBJ1-2, the V gene TRBV7-9; no clear D gene. The germline CDR1 and CDR2 sequences are SEHNR and FQNEAQ (reference sequence). V was clipped by 6 bases and J by 2 bases, with 13 bases between them. The CDR3 extends over 14 amino acids. The CDR3 is CASSSEVPNYGYTF. The CDR3 coding sequence is TGTGCCAGCAGTTCGGAGGTCCCGAACTATGGCTACACCTTC.

This clone was seen a handful of times. The chain employs TRBV21-1 and TRBJ2-7; the table's D call of TRBD1 was not tested on the DNA. TRBV21-1 is flagged as a pseudogene. CDR3 length equals 13 residues. CDR3 bases: TGTGCCAGCAGCAATGCCGGGACACTCGGGCAGTACTTC. Amino acids: CASSNAGTLGQYF.

The J gene is TRBJ2-6, the V gene TRBV30, with 10 positions matching TRBD1. The CDR3 runs 14 residues. The germline V gene encodes CDR1 GTSNPN and CDR2 SVGIG (reference sequence). Trimming cost V 5 bases and J 2 bases; bases outside gene matches: 0. CDR3 protein: CAWDRGPGANVLTF. As DNA, the CDR3 is TGTGCCTGGGACAGGGGGCCTGGGGCCAACGTCCTGACTTTC.

The rearrangement joins TRBV30 to TRBJ1-1, with D unclear. The V gene lost 2 bases and the J gene lost 9 bases, with 10 bases spanning the gap. This CDR3 spans 11 amino acids. Germline V gives CDR1 GTSNPN, CDR2 SVGIG (reference sequence). The DNA of the CDR3 is TGTGCCTGGAGTTCGCGTACTCAAGCTTTCTTT. Its translation is CAWSSRTQAFF.

The rearrangement links TRBV27 to TRBJ2-6; the D gene is possibly TRBD1 (8 bases). The germline V and J ends were trimmed by 4 bases and 4 bases, with 20 bases remaining between them. CDR1 MNHEY and CDR2 SMNVEV come from the germline V gene (reference sequence). The CDR3 spans 18 residues. The CDR3, as DNA: TGTGCCAGCAGTTCTCGACAGGGGAGGGCTTGGGGGGCCAACGTCCTGACTTTC. Its translation: CASSSRQGRAWGANVLTF. The whole variable domain, remainder taken from reference TRBV27 and TRBJ2-6, is EAQVTQNPRYLITVTGKKLTVTCSQNMNHEYMSWYRQDPGLGLRQIYYSMNVEVTDKGDVPEGYKVSRKEKRNFPLILESPSPNQTSLYFCASSSRQGRAWGANVLTFGAGSRLTVL.